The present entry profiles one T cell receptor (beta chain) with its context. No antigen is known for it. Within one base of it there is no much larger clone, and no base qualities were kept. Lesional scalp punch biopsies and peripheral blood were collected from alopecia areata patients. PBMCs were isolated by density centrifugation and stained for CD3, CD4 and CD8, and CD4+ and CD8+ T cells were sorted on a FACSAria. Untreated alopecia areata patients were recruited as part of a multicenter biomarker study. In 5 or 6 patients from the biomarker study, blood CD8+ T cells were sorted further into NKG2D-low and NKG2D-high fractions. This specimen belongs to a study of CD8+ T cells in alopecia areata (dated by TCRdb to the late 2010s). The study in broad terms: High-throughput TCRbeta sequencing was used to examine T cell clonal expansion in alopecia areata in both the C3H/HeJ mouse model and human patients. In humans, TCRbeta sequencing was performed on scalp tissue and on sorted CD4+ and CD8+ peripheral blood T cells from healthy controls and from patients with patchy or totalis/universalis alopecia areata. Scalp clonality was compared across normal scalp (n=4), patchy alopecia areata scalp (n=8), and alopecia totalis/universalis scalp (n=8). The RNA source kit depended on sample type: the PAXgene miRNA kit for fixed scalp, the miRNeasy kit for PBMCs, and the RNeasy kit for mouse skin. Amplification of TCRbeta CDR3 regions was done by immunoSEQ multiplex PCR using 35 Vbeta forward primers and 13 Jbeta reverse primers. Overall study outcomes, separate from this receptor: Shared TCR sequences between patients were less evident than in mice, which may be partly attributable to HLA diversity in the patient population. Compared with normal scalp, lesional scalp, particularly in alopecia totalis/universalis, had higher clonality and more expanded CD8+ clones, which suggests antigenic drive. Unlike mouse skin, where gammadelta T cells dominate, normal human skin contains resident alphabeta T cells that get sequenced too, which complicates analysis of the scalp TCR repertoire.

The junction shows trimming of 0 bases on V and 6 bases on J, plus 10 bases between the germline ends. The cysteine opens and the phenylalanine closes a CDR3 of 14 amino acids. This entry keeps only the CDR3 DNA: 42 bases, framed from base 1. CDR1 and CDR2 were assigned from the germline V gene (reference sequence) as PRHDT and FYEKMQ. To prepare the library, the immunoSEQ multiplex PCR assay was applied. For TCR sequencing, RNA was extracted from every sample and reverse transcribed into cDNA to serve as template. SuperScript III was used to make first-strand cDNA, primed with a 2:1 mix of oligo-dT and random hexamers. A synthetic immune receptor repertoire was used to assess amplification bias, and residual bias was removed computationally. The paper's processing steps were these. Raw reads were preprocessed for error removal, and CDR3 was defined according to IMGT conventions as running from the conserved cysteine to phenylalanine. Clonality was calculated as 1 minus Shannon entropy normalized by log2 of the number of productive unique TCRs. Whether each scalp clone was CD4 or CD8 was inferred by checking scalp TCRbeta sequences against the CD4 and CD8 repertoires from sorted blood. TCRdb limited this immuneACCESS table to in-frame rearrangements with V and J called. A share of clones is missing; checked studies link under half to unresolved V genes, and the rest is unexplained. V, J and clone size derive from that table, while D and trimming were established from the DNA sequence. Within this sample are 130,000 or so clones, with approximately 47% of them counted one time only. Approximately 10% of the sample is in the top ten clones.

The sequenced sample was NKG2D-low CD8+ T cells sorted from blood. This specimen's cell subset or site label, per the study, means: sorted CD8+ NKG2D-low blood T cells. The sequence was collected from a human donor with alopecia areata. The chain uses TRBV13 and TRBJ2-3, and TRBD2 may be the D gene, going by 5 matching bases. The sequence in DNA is TGTGCCAGCAGCTTAGGCGACTACCGGGATACGCAGTATTTT. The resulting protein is CASSLGDYRDTQYF.